This TCR beta chain emerged from a study of shared clonotypes between healthy human individuals. This CDR3 is 14 amino acids long. With 5 bases clipped from V and 3 bases from J, the junction kept 4 bases outside the gene matches. Germline CDR1 is GTSNPN and CDR2 is SVGIG (reference sequence). Data came from immunoSEQ multiplex PCR; TCRdb stores just in-frame clones and leaves some out. The sample shows about 1,800,000 clones, over 85% of them seen only once. Worth noting for this clone: This sample also contains other DNA sequences that code for the same CDR3.

Terminally differentiated effector memory CD45RA+ cells were excluded by CCR7 positive selection of CD45RO-negative cells. The chain links TRBV30 to TRBJ1-6, with 7 bases fitting TRBD1. The clonotype was recovered from a man younger than 35 in good health. Sequenced material: naive CD8+ T cells sorted from blood. This chain's CDR3 is CAWGQENYNSPLHF. The CDR3 DNA is TGTGCCTGGGGACAGGAAAACTATAATTCACCCCTCCACTTT.